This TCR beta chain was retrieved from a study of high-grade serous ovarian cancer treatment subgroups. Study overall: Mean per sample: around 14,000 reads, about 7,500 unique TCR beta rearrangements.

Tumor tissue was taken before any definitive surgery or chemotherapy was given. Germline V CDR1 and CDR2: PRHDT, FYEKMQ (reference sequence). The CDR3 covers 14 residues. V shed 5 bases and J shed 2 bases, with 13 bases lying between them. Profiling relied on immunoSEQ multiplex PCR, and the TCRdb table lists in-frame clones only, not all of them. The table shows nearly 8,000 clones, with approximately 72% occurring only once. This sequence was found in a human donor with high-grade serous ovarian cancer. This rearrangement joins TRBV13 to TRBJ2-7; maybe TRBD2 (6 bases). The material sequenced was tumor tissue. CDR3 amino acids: CASSQGGTPYEQYF. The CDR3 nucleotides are TGTGCCAGCAGCCAAGGCGGGACCCCCTACGAGCAGTACTTC.